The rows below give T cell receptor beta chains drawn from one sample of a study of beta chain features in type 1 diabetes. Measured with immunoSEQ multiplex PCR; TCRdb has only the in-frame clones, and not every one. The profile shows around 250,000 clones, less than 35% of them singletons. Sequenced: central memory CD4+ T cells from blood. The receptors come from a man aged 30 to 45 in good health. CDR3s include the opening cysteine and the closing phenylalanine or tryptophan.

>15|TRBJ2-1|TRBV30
CAFRFARGSYNEQFF
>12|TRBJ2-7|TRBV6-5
CASSQQGDEQYF
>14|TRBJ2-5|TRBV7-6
CASSLRASQETQYF
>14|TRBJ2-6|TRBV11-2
CASRIRSGANVLTF
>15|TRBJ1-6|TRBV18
CASSWDRVNNSPLHF
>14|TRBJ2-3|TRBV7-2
CASSSGYSTDTQYF
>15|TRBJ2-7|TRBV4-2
CASSQGGAMPTYPYF
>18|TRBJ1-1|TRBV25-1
CASHSSSRGLGVNTEAFF
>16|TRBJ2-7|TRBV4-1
CASSQDTSGGTPAQYF
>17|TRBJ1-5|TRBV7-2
CASSLRATHASNQPQHF
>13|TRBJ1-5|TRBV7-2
CASSFFQNQPQHF
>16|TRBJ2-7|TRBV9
CASSVGGTGHLYEQYF
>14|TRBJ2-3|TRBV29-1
CSALTSAGTDTQYF
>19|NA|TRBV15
CATSRDLRREGRDSYEQYF
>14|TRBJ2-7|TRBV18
CASSPQGIDYEQYF
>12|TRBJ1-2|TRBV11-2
CASSLAVYGYTF
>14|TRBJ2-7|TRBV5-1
CASSLATRGYEQYF
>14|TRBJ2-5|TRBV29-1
CSVGPTSGSQTQYF
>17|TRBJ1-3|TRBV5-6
CASSFSLSRTGGNTIYF
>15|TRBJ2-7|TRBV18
CASSPPGQPGYEQYF
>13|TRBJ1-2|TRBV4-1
CASSQEGLYGYTF
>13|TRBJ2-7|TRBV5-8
CASSPLFSYEQYF
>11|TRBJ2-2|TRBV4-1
CASSGGGELFF
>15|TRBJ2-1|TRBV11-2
CASSRAGASYNEQFF
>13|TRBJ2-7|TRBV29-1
CSVMDGLTYEQYF
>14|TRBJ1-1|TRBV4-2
CASSQAVGNTEAFF
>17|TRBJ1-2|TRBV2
CASSGRGGAATFDGYTF
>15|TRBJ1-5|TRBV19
CASSISAVGNQPQHF
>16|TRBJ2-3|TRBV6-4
CASSASWTGHTDTQYF
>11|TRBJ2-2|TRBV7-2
CASSLGRELFF
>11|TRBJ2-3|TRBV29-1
CSDLRTDTQYF
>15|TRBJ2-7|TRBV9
CASSVEPGGSYEQYF
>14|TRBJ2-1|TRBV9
CASSVTSTNNEQFF
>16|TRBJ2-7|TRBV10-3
CAISERQGARAYEQYF
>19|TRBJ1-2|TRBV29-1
CSVEDRLPDLDRGLGGYTF
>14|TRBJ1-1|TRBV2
CASSESRARTEAFF
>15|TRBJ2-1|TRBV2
CASSEAGGTFNEQFF